These 27 T cell receptor beta chains originate from one sample sequenced in a study of OX40 agonist ivuxolimab in advanced cancers. Produced via immunoSEQ multiplex PCR; TCRdb's table is partial and in-frame only. Of about 80,000 clones in the sample, roughly nine tenths were seen once. Specimen: CD4+ or CD8+ T cells sorted from blood, collected in a trial of the OX40 agonist ivuxolimab. All receptors derive from an adult with an advanced solid tumor such as melanoma, head and neck, liver or kidney cancer.

The rearrangement joins TRBV2 to TRBJ2-7; unclear D gene. Trimming took 5 bases from V and 2 from J, leaving 7 bases between them. This CDR3 has 12 residues. Looked up from germline, CDR1 is SNHLY and CDR2 is FYNNEI. CDR3 DNA sequence: TGTGCCAGCAGTAAAACAACCTACGAGCAGTACTTC. Protein: CASSKTTYEQYF.

This clone was counted only a few times. The gene calls are TRBV6-5 and TRBJ1-1, with D tentatively TRBD1 (5 bases). In germline, CDR1 is MNHEY, CDR2 SVGAGI. Trimming took off 8 bases at V and 4 bases at J, with 8 bases between the two ends. The CDR3 spans 11 residues. The CDR3 sequence: CASLGGTEAFF. The CDR3 bases are TGTGCCAGCCTTGGGGGCACTGAAGCTTTCTTT.

The rearrangement uses TRBV13 and TRBJ2-1; 7 bases fit TRBD2. This CDR3 is 15 amino acids long. Losses at the gene ends were 5 bases for V and 7 bases for J; bases not matched to a gene: 11. CDR1 is PRHDT and CDR2 is FYEKMQ in the germline V gene (reference sequence). The CDR3 nucleotides are TGTGCCAGCAGCCGACTAGCTCCGGCCCATAATGAGCAGTTCTTC. As protein: CASSRLAPAHNEQFF.

This clone appeared a few times. The V gene is TRBV7-9, the J gene TRBJ1-1, with D possibly TRBD1 on 6 matching bases. V lost 5 bases to trimming and J lost 7 bases, with 23 bases between them. CDR1 SEHNR and CDR2 FQNEAQ come from the germline V gene (reference sequence). This CDR3 spans 16 amino acids. The CDR3 DNA is TGTGCCAGCAGCCCCTCCCCGGGGGGGGGCGGGGGTGAAGCTTTCTTT. Translated, it gives CASSPSPGGGGGEAFF.

The rearrangement links TRBV28 to TRBJ2-7, with 7 bases lining up with TRBD2. Germline assignment: CDR1 MDHEN and CDR2 SYDVKM. The CDR3 has 15 residues. The V segment lost 7 bases and the J segment 1 base; nucleotides outside the gene matches: 10. As DNA, the CDR3 is TGTGCCAGCACCTTTGGGGGAGGGAGGTCCTACGAGCAGTACTTC. As protein: CASTFGGGRSYEQYF.

V is TRBV18 and J is TRBJ1-1; TRBD1 aligns across 8 bases. The CDR3 length is 15 residues. Germline assignment: CDR1 KGHSH and CDR2 LQKENI. Germline trimming cut 3 bases from V and 4 bases from J; bases unmatched to any gene: 7. In DNA form, the CDR3 reads TGTGCCAGCTCACCGGGTCAGGGGGCACTCACTGAAGCTTTCTTT. Translating gives CASSPGQGALTEAFF.

This clone was recorded only once. CDR3 DNA: TGTGCCAGCTCAGCGGACAGATACTCTGGAAACACCATATATTTT. This translates into CASSADRYSGNTIYF. This sequence joins TRBV18 and TRBJ1-3; perhaps TRBD1 as D (6 bases). Germline V lookup: CDR1 KGHSH, CDR2 LQKENI. Trimming removed 5 bases from V and 0 bases from J, with 11 bases in between. This CDR3 has 15 amino acids.

CDR3 sequence (DNA): TGTGCCAGCAGCGCCGCTTCAGGGACTCTCTCTGGAAACACCATATATTTT. Amino acids: CASSAASGTLSGNTIYF. This chain joins TRBV7-2 and TRBJ1-3; D possibly corresponds to TRBD1 (5 bases). V was shortened by 5 bases and J by 0 bases, with 17 bases between the two germline ends. The germline V gene has CDR1 SGHTA and CDR2 FQGNSA. CDR3 length: 17 residues.

The rearrangement uses TRBV5-4 and TRBJ2-2; 8 nucleotides line up with TRBD2. The ends lost 4 bases at V and 1 base at J; junction bases unmatched: 6. Germline-derived CDR1 and CDR2 are SGHNT and YYREEE (reference sequence). The CDR3 has 16 residues. CDR3 sequence (DNA): TGTGCCAGCAGCAGTCGACTAGCGAAGAACACCGGGGAGCTGTTTTTT. Its protein product is CASSSRLAKNTGELFF.

J is TRBJ2-2 and V is TRBV5-1, with a weak D call TRBD2 (6 bases). V gave up 5 bases and J gave up 4 bases, with 12 bases separating them. The CDR3 is 14 amino acids. Germline values: CDR1 SGHRS, CDR2 YFSETQ. This CDR3 reads CASRDQGLTGELFF. CDR3 nucleotides: TGCGCCAGCAGGGACCAGGGACTCACCGGGGAGCTGTTTTTT.

V is TRBV15 and J is TRBJ2-3; maybe TRBD2 (6 bases). The CDR3 is 16 residues long. CDR1 LNHNV and CDR2 YYDKDF come from the germline V gene (reference sequence). The V gene lost 7 bases and the J gene lost 2 bases, with 19 bases spanning the gap. CDR3 amino acids: CATTPGAGRITDTQYF. The CDR3 DNA is TGTGCCACCACCCCCGGCGCGGGGCGCATCACAGATACGCAGTATTTT.

This chain connects TRBV28 to TRBJ1-2, with 8 bases aligning to TRBD1. There are 15 residues in the CDR3. Germline assignment: CDR1 MDHEN and CDR2 SYDVKM. V lost 6 bases to trimming and J lost 8 bases; unmatched junction nucleotides: 14. CDR3 loop: CASRFLSGQGLGYTF. CDR3 sequence (DNA): TGTGCCAGCAGGTTCCTTAGCGGACAGGGTCTCGGCTACACCTTC.

The chain is built from TRBV7-2 and TRBJ2-3, with TRBD2 identical over 16 bases. The CDR3 spans 18 residues. Trimming took 5 bases from V and 5 from J; bases not matched to a gene: 10. Looked up from germline, CDR1 is SGHTA and CDR2 is FQGNSA. CDR3 sequence: CASSTRGLAGGPRDTQYF. The CDR3 DNA sequence: TGTGCCAGCAGCACAAGGGGACTAGCGGGAGGGCCGAGAGATACGCAGTATTTT.

The chain joins TRBV9 to TRBJ2-5, with D unclear. Between the trimmed V and J ends, which lost 0 bases and 4 bases, there was a span of 16 bases. The CDR3 consists of 16 residues. Germline-derived CDR1 and CDR2 are SGDLS and YYNGEE. The DNA of the CDR3 is TGTGCCAGCAGCGTAGCCACTGGGCTAGGCCGAGAGACCCAGTACTTC. This translates into CASSVATGLGRETQYF.

V usage is TRBV2 and J usage is TRBJ1-6, with TRBD1 matching over 8 bases. This CDR3 has 15 amino acids. The germline CDR1 and CDR2 sequences are SNHLY and FYNNEI. The ends lost 4 bases at V and 6 bases at J; junction bases unmatched: 5. The CDR3 spells CASSGRGPRNSPLHF. The CDR3 coding sequence is TGTGCCAGCAGTGGCAGGGGGCCTCGTAATTCACCCCTCCACTTT.

The V call is TRBV7-9, the J call TRBJ1-2; D call uncertain. The ends were cut back, 2 bases at V and 2 bases at J, with 12 bases in the middle. The CDR3 extends over 15 amino acids. Germline CDR1 SEHNR, CDR2 FQNEAQ (reference sequence). The chain's CDR3 is CASSLNGRRNYGYTF. Written as DNA, the CDR3 is TGTGCCAGCAGCTTAAATGGCAGACGGAACTATGGCTACACCTTC.

The DNA for the CDR3 is TGTGCCAGCAGCTTAGTATTCACAGTAAGATCTAACTATGGCTACACCTTC. The encoded protein is CASSLVFTVRSNYGYTF. V and J are TRBV11-2 and TRBJ1-2; D gene unclear. The CDR3 has 17 residues. The V and J ends lost 1 base and 0 bases respectively, with 15 bases between them. CDR1 and CDR2 from the germline V gene are SGHAT and FQNNGV.

The chain carries TRBV28 and TRBJ2-7, with 10 bases matching TRBD1. Germline V lookup: CDR1 MDHEN, CDR2 SYDVKM. CDR3 length: 13 residues. V shed 11 bases and J 2 bases; nucleotides not matched to a gene: 6. The CDR3 is CAAAGQGTYEQYF. Here the CDR3 DNA reads TGTGCCGCAGCGGGACAGGGGACCTACGAGCAGTACTTC.

The J gene is TRBJ1-4, the V gene TRBV28, with D hard to call. Germline CDR1 MDHEN, CDR2 SYDVKM. V shed 4 bases and J shed 2 bases, with 14 bases lying between them. This CDR3 region has 16 residues. The CDR3 bases are TGTGCCAGCAGTTCCCCCCCGGGTAGCACTAATGAAAAACTGTTTTTT. It encodes CASSSPPGSTNEKLFF. Based on the CDR3 plus reference TRBV28 and TRBJ1-4, the full variable domain is DVKVTQSSRYLVKRTGEKVFLECVQDMDHENMFWYRQDPGLGLRLIYFSYDVKMKEKGDIPEGYSVSREKKERFSLILESASTNQTSMYLCASSSPPGSTNEKLFFGSGTQLSVL.

This clone has just one count. This rearrangement joins TRBV9 to TRBJ2-3; D gene uncertain. V lost 2 bases and J lost 0, with 4 bases in between. CDR1 SGDLS and CDR2 YYNGEE come from the germline V gene. The CDR3 sequence is 13 residues long. CDR3 residues: CASSVDSTDTQYF. In nucleotides, the CDR3 is TGTGCCAGCAGCGTGGACAGCACAGATACGCAGTATTTT.

The V gene is TRBV30, the J gene TRBJ2-7, with TRBD1 identical over 7 bases. The germline gives CDR1 GTSNPN, CDR2 SVGIG (reference sequence). V lost 6 bases and J lost 2; bases outside the gene matches: 10. The CDR3 has 14 residues. The CDR3: CACRVTGTPYEQYF. CDR3 coding DNA: TGTGCCTGCAGGGTGACAGGGACCCCCTACGAGCAGTACTTC.

This clone was counted a single time. This chain joins TRBV7-3 and TRBJ2-1; weak D call: TRBD1 (6 bases). The CDR3 consists of 17 residues. CDR1 and CDR2 (germline): SGHTA, FQGTGA. Between the trimmed V and J ends, which lost 2 bases and 3 bases, there was a span of 17 bases. The CDR3 loop reads CASSLLAVEGGYNEQFF. CDR3 DNA sequence: TGTGCCAGCAGCTTATTGGCAGTGGAAGGGGGCTACAATGAGCAGTTCTTC.

J is TRBJ2-7 and V is TRBV11-3; TRBD1 aligns across 8 bases. Looked up from germline, CDR1 is SGHNT and CDR2 is YENEEA. The CDR3 runs to 17 residues. Trimming at V came to 0 bases and at J to 5 bases, leaving 12 bases not matched to a gene. As DNA, the CDR3 is TGTGCCAGCAGCTTAGAGGGGGTAGGACAGGGAAAAAACGAGCAGTACTTC. It encodes CASSLEGVGQGKNEQYF.

This chain joins TRBV7-6 and TRBJ2-2; D is unresolved. Deletions cut 4 bases from V and 0 bases from J, with 3 bases between. Germline V gene lookup returns CDR1 SGHVS and CDR2 FNYEAQ. The length of the CDR3 is 13 residues. The CDR3: CASSSANTGELFF. The CDR3 coding sequence is TGTGCCAGCAGCTCAGCGAACACCGGGGAGCTGTTTTTT.

This chain joins TRBV5-6 and TRBJ2-1, with 9 bases matching TRBD1. Unmatched junction bases numbered 4, after V lost 3 bases and J lost 0 bases. CDR1 and CDR2 (germline): SGHDT, YYEEEE. This CDR3 has 16 residues. The CDR3 DNA reads TGTGCCAGCAGCTGGAGGGGACAGGGCTCCTACAATGAGCAGTTCTTC. It translates to CASSWRGQGSYNEQFF.

This rearrangement joins TRBV5-1 to TRBJ2-1; D may be TRBD2 (5 bases). Germline loops: CDR1 SGHRS, CDR2 YFSETQ. V gave up 5 bases and J gave up 5 bases, with 17 bases separating them. The CDR3 is 15 residues long. The CDR3 coding sequence is TGCGCCAGCAGATTGAACCTGGGAGCCCACAATGAGCAGTTCTTC. It encodes CASRLNLGAHNEQFF. Looking up the rest from reference TRBV5-1 and TRBJ2-1 gives the full variable domain: KAGVTQTPRYLIKTRGQQVTLSCSPISGHRSVSWYQQTPGQGLQFLFEYFSETQRNKGNFPGRFSGRQFSNSRSEMNVSTLELGDSALYLCASRLNLGAHNEQFFGPGTRLTVL.

The chain recombines TRBV6-1 with TRBJ2-7; TRBD2 is a possible D gene (6 bases). The length of the CDR3 is 11 residues. V was pared by 8 bases and J by 1 base, with 6 bases between. The germline CDR1 and CDR2 sequences are MNHNS and SASEGT. This CDR3 is CASLASYEQYF. The CDR3 DNA reads as TGTGCCAGCCTAGCGTCCTACGAGCAGTACTTC.